This T cell receptor (beta chain) derives from a study of T cell responses to AZD1222 COVID-19 vaccine. The CDR3 totals 17 residues. Germline V gene data show CDR1 as SGHVS and CDR2 as FQNEAQ. Trimming pared 5 bases from V and 0 bases from J, leaving 16 bases between. The protocol was immunoSEQ multiplex PCR, while the TCRdb copy is restricted to in-frame clones and leaves out a portion. Among about 150,000 clones listed, 85% to 95% were seen once. J is TRBJ2-2 and V is TRBV7-8, with D hard to call. The sequence was obtained from an adult in good health. Sequenced here: peripheral blood, sampled on day 0 of AZD1222 vaccination. CDR3 in amino acids: CASSPRVSQPNTGELFF. CDR3 sequence (DNA): TGTGCCAGCAGCCCTAGAGTCTCACAGCCGAACACCGGGGAGCTGTTTTTT.